This T cell receptor (beta chain) comes out of a study of cytomegalovirus exposure and HLA in healthy donors. Sequenced by immunoSEQ multiplex PCR; TCRdb stores in-frame clones only, minus some. The data hold about 190,000 clones, with 84% observed a single time. Looked up from germline, CDR1 is SNHLY and CDR2 is FYNNEI. CDR3 length: 14 residues. V was trimmed by 8 bases and J by 5 bases, leaving 18 bases between them. The chain combines TRBV2 with TRBJ2-5; D remains ambiguous. This receptor was taken from a man younger than 35 in good health and CMV-seropositive. Sample: PBMCs. Written as DNA, the CDR3 is TGTGCCAGCCGTATGCGCGGCGCCCGGGAGACCCAGTACTTC. This translates into CASRMRGARETQYF.